Listed here are 6 T cell receptor beta chains from one sample, sequenced in a study of tissue T cells after allogeneic stem cell transplantation. Method: immunoSEQ multiplex PCR; TCRdb's copy keeps in-frame clones and lacks some. Altogether a few thousand clones are present, around 46% being singletons, with the ten largest covering around 14%. Time point of the sample: mouse harvest day 14 after allogeneic transplant. The graft held 10^6 splenic CD5+ T cells and 10^7 T-cell-depleted bone marrow cells. The sample consisted of gut tissue. The receptor source for this set is a female BALB/c mouse given C57BL/6 T cells with graft-versus-host disease after an allogeneic hematopoietic cell transplant.

A remark on this clone: Gene names are mouse gene names. From the germline J gene comes the end of the CDR3, since the read stops 1 residue before it. The chain carries TRBV14 and TRBJ1-1; 7 bases agree with TRBD1. The V gene's germline CDR1 is SGHDT and CDR2 FRDEAV. V lost 2 bases and J lost 0; bases outside the gene matches: 4. The CDR3 is made up of 15 amino acids. The CDR3 spells CASSLVGQPNTEVFF. CDR3 DNA, as far as it was read: TGTGCCAGCAGTTTAGTGGGACAGCCAAACACAGAAGTCTTC. Full variable domain (rest looked up from reference TRBV14 and TRBJ1-1): EAGVTQSPRYAVLQEGQAVSFWCDPISGHDTLYWYQQPRDQGPQLLVYFRDEAVIDNSQLPSDRFSAVRPKGTNSTLKIQSAKQGDTATYLCASSLVGQPNTEVFFGKGTRLTVV.

To note about this clone: Gene names and germline match the mouse. The observed sequence ends 1 residue before the CDR3 terminus, with the missing tail filled in from the germline J gene. This chain links TRBV23 with TRBJ2-5. CDR1 and CDR2 (germline): KGHTA, FQNQQP. The CDR3 is 14 amino acids. CDR3: CSSSQSSNQDTQYF. CDR3 DNA (partial): TGCTCCAGCAGTCAATCATCGAACCAAGACACCCAGTAC. The variable domain in full, completed from reference TRBV23 and TRBJ2-5, reads DAAVTQKPRYLIKMKGQEAEMKCIPEKGHTAVFWYQQKQSKELKFLIYFQNQQPLDQIDMVKERFSAVCPSSSLCSLGIRTCEAEDSALYLCSSSQSSNQDTQYFGPGTRLLVL.

This clone was counted only a few times. Each gene name is a mouse one. Coverage ceases 1 residue before the CDR3 finishes, and the germline J gene fills in the end. The gene calls are TRBV13-2 and TRBJ1-6, with no clear D. TRBJ1-6 is treated as an ORF (open reading frame) with a function not yet certain. CDR1 is NNHNN and CDR2 is SYGAGS in the germline V gene (reference sequence). The V and J ends lost 0 bases and 1 base respectively, with 2 bases between them. This CDR3 is built from 14 residues. The covered CDR3 bases are TGTGCCAGCGGTGATGCATCCTATAATTCGCCCCTCTAC. It is translated as CASGDASYNSPLY. The entire CDR3 protein reads CASGDASYNSPLYF.

This clone was recorded a few times. Gene labels here are mouse ones. The sequence runs out 1 residue before the end of the CDR3; the remainder is reconstructed from the germline J gene. J is TRBJ2-7 and V is TRBV19, with 7 bases that match TRBD1. CDR3 size: 12 residues. In germline, CDR1 is FNHDT, CDR2 SITEND (reference sequence). V was clipped by 4 bases and J by 3 bases; unmatched bases: 1. The CDR3 spells CASSRDSYEQYF. CDR3 DNA, as far as it was read: TGTGCCAGCAGTCGGGACAGCTATGAACAGTAC.

Concerning this clone itself: Gene names refer to mouse genes. The read stops 1 residue short of the end of the CDR3; the missing end is completed from the germline J gene. The gene calls are TRBV23 and TRBJ2-2; the D call of TRBD1 is as the table states it, not checked on the DNA. This CDR3 contains 14 residues. Germline CDR1 KGHTA, CDR2 FQNQQP. The CDR3 sequence: CSSSSTLNTGQLYF. Incomplete CDR3 DNA: TGCTCCAGCAGTTCGACACTAAACACCGGGCAGCTCTAC.

By proportion, this clone is large. Gene names are the mouse ones. The DNA read from the CDR3 is TGTGCCAGCAGGCTCTACGCTGAGCAGTTC. Its protein product is CASRLYAEQF. Given in full, the CDR3 is CASRLYAEQFF. The rearrangement uses TRBV26 and TRBJ2-1; D gene uncertain. The sequenced fragment ends 1 residue before the CDR3 boundary, so the rest is inferred from the germline J gene. Germline V gene sequence: CDR1 KGHPV, CDR2 FQNQEV (reference sequence). The CDR3 has 11 residues. V gave up 6 bases and J gave up 7 bases, with 7 bases separating them.